This entry concerns a single TCR beta chain. The data were taken from a study of T cells and Merkel cell carcinoma outcomes. The repertoire was sequenced with immunoSEQ multiplex PCR; TCRdb's copy has only in-frame clones and lacks some. Here the sample spans fewer than 20,000 clones, about nine tenths being singletons. This receptor was taken from a human donor with Merkel cell carcinoma. Sequencing input: tumor tissue from Merkel cell carcinoma.

CDR3 sequence reads: CAGSASGQPQHF. In nucleotides, the CDR3 is TGTGCAGGGTCTGCGAGCGGGCAGCCCCAGCATTTT. The chain is built from TRBV19 and TRBJ1-5, with D uncertain. CDR1 and CDR2 (germline): LNHDA, SQIVND (reference sequence). The CDR3 has 12 amino acids.